These 23 T cell receptor beta chains came from one sample sequenced in a study of blood T cell repertoires in COVID-19 (dated by TCRdb to about 2020). Library preparation employed the immunoSEQ multiplex PCR assay. The immuneACCESS repertoire file appears here via TCRdb, limited to in-frame rearrangements. These files lack a portion of the clones; in checked studies, under half of the deficit traces to unresolved V genes, and the cause of the others is not known. The sample records some 150,000 clones, roughly 85% of which are singletons. The top ten constitute more than 3% of the sample. What was sequenced was peripheral blood. These receptors were collected from an older man with acute or convalescent COVID-19.

This chain uses TRBV5-8 with TRBJ1-5, with 7 nucleotides matching TRBD1. CDR1 SGHTS and CDR2 YDEGEE come from the germline V gene. V shed 4 bases and J 5 bases; nucleotides not matched to a gene: 9. This CDR3 region has 15 residues. Here the CDR3 reads CASSLGRGLYQPQHF. The CDR3, as DNA: TGTGCCAGCAGCCTGGGGAGGGGGCTATATCAGCCCCAGCATTTT.

In DNA, the CDR3 is TGTGCCAGCAGCGCTGGACAGCCCTACGAGCAGTACTTC. Its protein is CASSAGQPYEQYF. The V call is TRBV7-2, the J call TRBJ2-7; D is perhaps TRBD1 (6 bases). Germline CDR1 reads SGHTA; CDR2 reads FQGNSA. V gave up 5 bases and J gave up 2 bases, with 10 bases separating them. This CDR3 comprises 13 residues.

The rearrangement links TRBV28 to TRBJ1-5; no clear D. The germline V gene has CDR1 MDHEN and CDR2 SYDVKM. The ends were cut back, 7 bases at V and 10 bases at J, with 23 bases in the middle. This CDR3 has 15 amino acids. As DNA, the CDR3 is TGTGCCAGCATCTTACGGTATCCACCCCCAGGCCCCCAGCATTTT. Translating it yields CASILRYPPPGPQHF. Drawing the rest from reference TRBV28 and TRBJ1-5, the complete variable domain is DVKVTQSSRYLVKRTGEKVFLECVQDMDHENMFWYRQDPGLGLRLIYFSYDVKMKEKGDIPEGYSVSREKKERFSLILESASTNQTSMYLCASILRYPPPGPQHFGDGTRLSIL.

The rearrangement joins TRBV12-5 to TRBJ2-3, with 7 bases aligning to TRBD2. CDR3 size: 14 residues. After removal of 3 bases from V and 6 bases from J, the junction contained 6 bases not matched to a gene. CDR1 is LGHNT, CDR2 FRNRAP, per germline. The CDR3 region is CASGLAGPTDTQYF. The CDR3 nucleotides read TGTGCTAGTGGTTTAGCGGGGCCGACTGATACGCAGTATTTT. The whole variable domain, remainder taken from reference TRBV12-5 and TRBJ2-3, is DARVTQTPRHKVTEMGQEVTMRCQPILGHNTVFWYRQTMMQGLELLAYFRNRAPLDDSGMPKDRFSAEMPDATLATLKIQPSEPRDSAVYFCASGLAGPTDTQYFGPGTRLTVL.

In this sample, this clone turned up once. J is TRBJ2-2 and V is TRBV3-1 (or the pseudogene TRBV3-2); 12 bases fit TRBD1. Germline CDR1 is LGHDT and CDR2 is YNNKEL (reference sequence). The CDR3 loop spans 16 amino acids. J gave up 7 bases and V 1 base, and 4 bases lay outside the gene matches. The CDR3 DNA reads as TGTGCCAGCAGCCAAGTATGGGACAGGGGGCTCGGGGAGCTGTTTTTT. Translating gives CASSQVWDRGLGELFF.

The chain employs TRBV6-6 and TRBJ2-5; 7 bases align to TRBD2. CDR3 length: 13 amino acids. The V gene's germline CDR1 is MNHNY and CDR2 SVGAGI (reference sequence). V lost 6 bases to trimming and J lost 1 base; unmatched junction nucleotides: 2. CDR3 coding DNA: TGTGCCAGCAGATCTAGCGGCCAAGAGACCCAGTACTTC. It codes for CASRSSGQETQYF.

The chain couples TRBV3-1 (or the pseudogene TRBV3-2) to TRBJ2-3; 8 bases are shared with TRBD1. The CDR3 covers 18 residues. Germline V gene sequence: CDR1 LGHDT, CDR2 YNNKEL (reference sequence). Losses at the gene ends were 1 base for V and 6 bases for J; bases not matched to a gene: 15. The CDR3 spells CASSQGQQGGLLRDTQYF. CDR3 bases: TGTGCCAGCAGCCAAGGGCAACAGGGGGGCCTGCTACGGGATACGCAGTATTTT.

V usage is TRBV7-8 and J usage is TRBJ2-1; TRBD2 agrees at 9 bases. The V gene's germline CDR1 is SGHVS and CDR2 FQNEAQ. This CDR3 is 20 amino acids long. V lost 5 bases to trimming and J lost 0 bases; unmatched junction nucleotides: 17. In DNA form, the CDR3 reads TGTGCCAGCAGCGTAAGACTAGCGGTTAGCCTTTTCAGCTCCTACAATGAGCAGTTCTTC. Translated: CASSVRLAVSLFSSYNEQFF. The full variable domain, rest sourced from reference TRBV7-8 and TRBJ2-1, is GAGVSQSPRYKVAKRGQDVALRCDPISGHVSLFWYQQALGQGPEFLTYFQNEAQLDKSGLPSDRFFAERPEGSVSTLKIQRTQQEDSAVYLCASSVRLAVSLFSSYNEQFFGPGTRLTVL.

The chain combines TRBV7-8 with TRBJ2-3, with D possibly TRBD2 on 5 matching bases. This CDR3 comprises 14 residues. The V end lost 5 bases, the J end lost 4 bases, and 13 bases lay between the germline ends. The germline V gene has CDR1 SGHVS and CDR2 FQNEAQ. The CDR3 bases are TGTGCCAGCAGCCCCAGCGGATTCCCAGATACGCAGTATTTT. It translates to CASSPSGFPDTQYF.

The chain joins TRBV7-3 to TRBJ2-2; perhaps TRBD1 as D (5 bases). Trimming took off 2 bases at V and 2 bases at J, with 6 bases between the two ends. The CDR3 covers 14 residues. Germline lookup yields CDR1 SGHTA and CDR2 FQGTGA. The CDR3 reads CASSLDRNTGELFF. As DNA, the CDR3 is TGTGCCAGCAGCTTAGACAGAAACACCGGGGAGCTGTTTTTT.

The chain uses TRBV9 and TRBJ1-2; TRBD1 might be the D (5 bases). Trimming left V 4 bases short and J 0 bases short, with 10 bases between. The CDR3 has 14 residues. CDR1 and CDR2 (germline): SGDLS, YYNGEE. The chain's CDR3 is CASSPDSPNYGYTF. The DNA for the CDR3 is TGTGCCAGCAGCCCCGACAGCCCTAACTATGGCTACACCTTC.

The chain uses TRBV5-4 and TRBJ1-1; TRBD1 agrees at 7 bases. V trimming: 0 bases; J trimming: 4 bases; junction bases outside the gene matches: 3. The CDR3 loop spans 14 amino acids. Germline V lookup: CDR1 SGHNT, CDR2 YYREEE (reference sequence). The CDR3 DNA sequence: TGTGCCAGCAGCTTGGGACAGGGCGGCACTGAAGCTTTCTTT. Its translation is CASSLGQGGTEAFF.

This rearrangement joins TRBV5-1 to TRBJ2-5; 7 positions agree with TRBD2. This CDR3 has 14 residues. V gave up 0 bases and J gave up 10 bases; unmatched junction bases: 9. The germline V gene encodes CDR1 SGHRS and CDR2 YFSETQ. CDR3 region: CASSLGGGLEVQYF. Written as DNA, the CDR3 is TGCGCCAGCAGCTTGGGCGGGGGTCTGGAGGTCCAGTACTTC.

Concerning this clone itself: Other DNA sequences in this specimen translate into the identical CDR3. This chain connects TRBV6-5 to TRBJ2-7; 7 positions match TRBD2. CDR1 is MNHEY, CDR2 SVGAGI, per germline. V lost 6 bases, J lost 0 bases, and 5 bases stayed unmatched. This CDR3 has 14 amino acids. CDR3 bases: TGTGCCAGCAGACCTAGCGGAAGCTCCTACGAGCAGTACTTC. Protein product: CASRPSGSSYEQYF.

The chain has TRBV11-2 and TRBJ2-3; TRBD2 matches at 8 bases. J lost 4 bases, V lost 0 bases, and 6 bases had no gene match. CDR1 SGHAT and CDR2 FQNNGV come from the germline V gene. The CDR3 sequence is 16 residues long. The CDR3 coding sequence is TGTGCCAGCAGCTTAGATCTTGGAGCGGGAGCAGATACGCAGTATTTT. Translating it yields CASSLDLGAGADTQYF. The complete variable domain, with remaining parts taken from reference TRBV11-2 and TRBJ2-3, reads EAGVAQSPRYKIIEKRQSVAFWCNPISGHATLYWYQQILGQGPKLLIQFQNNGVVDDSQLPKDRFSAERLKGVDSTLKIQPAKLEDSAVYLCASSLDLGAGADTQYFGPGTRLTVL.

V and J are TRBV19 and TRBJ2-1; D possibly corresponds to TRBD2 (6 bases). The V gene lost 4 bases and the J gene lost 6 bases, with 19 bases spanning the gap. The CDR3 is 16 residues long. Germline CDR1 is LNHDA and CDR2 is SQIVND (reference sequence). As DNA, the CDR3 is TGTGCCAGTAGTACCCGGGACGGGAGCTACTTCAATGAGCAGTTCTTC. Translated, it gives CASSTRDGSYFNEQFF.

The chain links TRBV19 to TRBJ2-5; TRBD1 matches 12 bases. The V gene end was trimmed by 5 bases and the J gene end by 5 bases; junction bases not matched to a gene: 9. CDR1 and CDR2 from the germline V gene are LNHDA and SQIVND (reference sequence). This CDR3 spans 16 amino acids. The CDR3 loop is CASSLWGQGAGETQYF. The CDR3, as DNA: TGTGCCAGTAGTCTCTGGGGACAGGGGGCTGGTGAGACCCAGTACTTC.

The rearrangement joins TRBV11-2 to TRBJ2-2; 15 bases are a match to TRBD2. Trimming removed 0 bases from V and 6 bases from J; junction bases left unmatched: 11. CDR1 and CDR2 (germline): SGHAT, FQNNGV. This CDR3 is built from 20 residues. In DNA form, the CDR3 reads TGTGCCAGCAGCTTAGACGTCCGGACTAGCGGGAGGGCCCTAGCCGGGGAGCTGTTTTTT. It yields the protein CASSLDVRTSGRALAGELFF.

The DNA of the CDR3 is TGTGCCAGCAGCTTTGCGGGAGGAAACAATGAGCAGTTCTTC. This translates into CASSFAGGNNEQFF. The chain recombines TRBV7-9 with TRBJ2-1; 8 nucleotides align to TRBD2. Germline-derived CDR1 and CDR2 are SEHNR and FQNEAQ (reference sequence). Trimming took 3 bases from V and 5 from J; bases not matched to a gene: 3. This CDR3 contains 14 residues.

The gene calls are TRBV6-1 and TRBJ1-2; D is unresolved. Germline V gene sequence: CDR1 MNHNS, CDR2 SASEGT. The CDR3 length is 15 residues. Trimming cost V 2 bases and J 0 bases, with 10 bases left between them. The CDR3 nucleotides read TGTGCCAGCAGTGAATATTGGTCAGCTAACTATGGCTACACCTTC. It translates to CASSEYWSANYGYTF.

The chain uses TRBV7-9 and TRBJ2-5; perhaps TRBD2 as D (6 bases). Per the germline V gene, CDR1 is SEHNR and CDR2 is FQNEAQ (reference sequence). Trimming left V 5 bases short and J 2 bases short, with 12 bases between. This CDR3 is built from 14 residues. This CDR3 reads CASSLWGVQETQYF. The CDR3, as DNA: TGTGCCAGCAGCCTATGGGGGGTTCAAGAGACCCAGTACTTC. Variable domain in full (rest from reference TRBV7-9 and TRBJ2-5): DTGVSQNPRHKITKRGQNVTFRCDPISEHNRLYWYRQTLGQGPEFLTYFQNEAQLEKSRLLSDRFSAERPKGSFSTLEIQRTEQGDSAMYLCASSLWGVQETQYFGPGTRLLVL.

The chain has TRBV7-2 and TRBJ2-7; 7 bases are a match to TRBD2. The germline CDR1 and CDR2 sequences are SGHTA and FQGNSA. There are 15 residues in the CDR3. J was trimmed by 2 bases and V by 1 base; bases with no gene match: 5. The CDR3 is CASSLVSGGTYEQYF. CDR3 sequence (DNA): TGTGCCAGCAGCTTAGTGTCGGGAGGTACCTACGAGCAGTACTTC.

The chain recombines TRBV27 with TRBJ2-7; 8 nucleotides match TRBD1. Germline V gene sequence: CDR1 MNHEY, CDR2 SMNVEV (reference sequence). V was clipped by 6 bases and J by 2 bases; unmatched bases: 15. The CDR3 has 17 amino acids. CDR3 protein: CASSPRRTGRGTYEQYF. The DNA for the CDR3 is TGTGCCAGCAGCCCGCGCCGGACAGGGAGAGGTACCTACGAGCAGTACTTC.